This TCR beta chain originates from a study of blood T cell repertoires in COVID-19 (TCRdb year 2020). With respect to the entire study: The collaborator samples originated in the United States, Italy and Spain and spanned the acute and convalescent phases of COVID-19. The material from the prospective study consisted of cDNA or gDNA derived from T cells, B-cell-depleted T cells, or PBMCs. Subjects who had been exposed to COVID-19, were actively infected with it, or had recovered from it provided the deeply sampled blood TCRbeta repertoires that made up the dataset. The repertoires were made available in a free public database intended to serve as a resource for research on the immune response to SARS-CoV-2. The samples were drawn from two sources: the first 160 participants of the ongoing ImmuneRACE study, and 1,254 subjects contributed by 6 global collaborators. Sample metadata almost always included a de-identified subject ID, COVID-19 status, age in years and sex. HLA class I and class II types, where available, came from metadata supplied by the sample provider rather than from assay-based typing. What the research found in general, with its limitations: The quantity of clinical and demographic metadata differed by source and by participant and was supplied without curation.

As concerns this clone: There is no known antigen for this receptor. No much larger clone is present one base from it, and per-base qualities are unavailable.

Participants in the prospective study were aged roughly 18 to 89 years, lived in 24 United States geographic areas, and enrolled through a virtual design. To assign participants to cohorts, the prospective study relied on clinical history that participants themselves reported in a screening survey and a study questionnaire. Each participant in the prospective study had whole blood, serum and a nasopharyngeal or oropharyngeal swab collected by mobile phlebotomists. Prospective study participants could optionally give additional blood draws and questionnaires over a roughly two-month period. Blood samples from the prospective study were shipped frozen or at room temperature prior to DNA extraction. TCRbeta CDR3 regions were amplified from genomic DNA using the immunoSEQ Assay, a bias-controlled multiplex PCR. For the original study's pipeline: The number of nucleated cells in each sample was estimated from the amplification of reference gene primers within the assay. To quantify the absolute abundance of each unique TCRbeta CDR3 rearrangement, sequence reads were collapsed and filtered. For each sample, productive Simpson clonality was calculated as the square root of Simpson's diversity index across productive rearrangements. Held by TCRdb, this immuneACCESS table contains in-frame sequences only and omits some clones. Under half of the omission traces to an unresolved V gene where checked; the cause of the rest is unknown. V and J calls plus clone size are reproduced from that table; the DNA served to infer D and trimming. For this sample the table gives 380,000 or so clones, of which approximately 85% were detected only once. The top ten clones comprise around 2% of the sample.

The germline V gene sets CDR1 to SGHAT and CDR2 to FQNNGV. The CDR3 has 14 amino acids, counting the end cysteine and phenylalanine. The only DNA kept is the CDR3, 42 bases in frame from the first base. Trimming at the junction amounts to 5 bases on V and 3 bases on J, and the germline ends lie 11 bases apart. Recombination linked TRBV11-2 to TRBJ2-1; the D gene is unclear. Sequenced material: PBMCs or T cells enriched from blood (not recorded which). This TCR was recovered from a woman aged 35 to 49 with acute COVID-19. The DNA is as follows: TGTGCCAGCAGCCCCCTTTGGAGCTACAATGAGCAGTTCTTC. This yields the protein CASSPLWSYNEQFF.